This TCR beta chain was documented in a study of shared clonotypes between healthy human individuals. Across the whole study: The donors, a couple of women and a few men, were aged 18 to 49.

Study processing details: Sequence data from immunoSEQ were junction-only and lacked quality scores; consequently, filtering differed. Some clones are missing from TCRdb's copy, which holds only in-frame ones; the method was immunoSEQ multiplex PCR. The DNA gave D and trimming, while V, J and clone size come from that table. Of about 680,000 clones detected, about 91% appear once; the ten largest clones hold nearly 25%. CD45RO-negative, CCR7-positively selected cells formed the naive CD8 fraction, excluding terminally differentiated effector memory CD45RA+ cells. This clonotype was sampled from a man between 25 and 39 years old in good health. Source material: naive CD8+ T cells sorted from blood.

The CDR3 is CSVSRDGPVSGANVLTF. In DNA, the CDR3 is TGCAGCGTTTCCCGAGACGGGCCCGTCTCTGGGGCCAACGTCCTGACTTTC. J is TRBJ2-6 and V is TRBV29-1; D uncertain. In germline, CDR1 is SQVTM, CDR2 ANQGSEA. CDR3 length: 17 amino acids. The germline V and J ends were trimmed by 5 bases and 0 bases, with 17 bases remaining between them. The whole variable domain, remainder taken from reference TRBV29-1 and TRBJ2-6, is SAVISQKPSRDICQRGTSLTIQCQVDSQVTMMFWYRQQPGQSLTLIATANQGSEATYESGFVIDKFPISRPNLTFSTLTVSNMSPEDSSIYLCSVSRDGPVSGANVLTFGAGSRLTVL.